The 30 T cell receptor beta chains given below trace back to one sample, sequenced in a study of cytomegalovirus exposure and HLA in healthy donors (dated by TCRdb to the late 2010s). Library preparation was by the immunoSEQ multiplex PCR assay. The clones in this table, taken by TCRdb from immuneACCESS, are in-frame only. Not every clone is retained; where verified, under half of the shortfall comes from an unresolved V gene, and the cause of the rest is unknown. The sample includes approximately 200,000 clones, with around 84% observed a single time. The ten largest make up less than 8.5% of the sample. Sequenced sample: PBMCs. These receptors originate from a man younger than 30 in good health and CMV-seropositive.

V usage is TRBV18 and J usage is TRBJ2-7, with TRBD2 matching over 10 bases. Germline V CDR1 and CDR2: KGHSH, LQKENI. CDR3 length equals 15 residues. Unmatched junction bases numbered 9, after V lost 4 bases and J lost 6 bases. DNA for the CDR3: TGTGCCAGCTCACGGGATAGCGGGAGGATGGCCGAGCAGTACTTC. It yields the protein CASSRDSGRMAEQYF.

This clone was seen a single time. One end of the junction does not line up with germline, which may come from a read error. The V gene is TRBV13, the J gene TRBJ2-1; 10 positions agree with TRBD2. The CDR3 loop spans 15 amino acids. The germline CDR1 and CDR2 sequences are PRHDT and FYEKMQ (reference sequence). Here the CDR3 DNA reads TGTGCCAGCAGCCTAGCGGGAGCAGGCTACCATGAGCAGTTCTTC. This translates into CASSLAGAGYHEQFF.

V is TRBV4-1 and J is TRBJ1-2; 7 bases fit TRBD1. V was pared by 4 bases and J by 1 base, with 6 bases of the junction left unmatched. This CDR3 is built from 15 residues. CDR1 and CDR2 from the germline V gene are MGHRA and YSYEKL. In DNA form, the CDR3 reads TGCGCCAGCAGCCGGTCCCGGGACAGTAACTATGGCTACACCTTC. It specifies CASSRSRDSNYGYTF.

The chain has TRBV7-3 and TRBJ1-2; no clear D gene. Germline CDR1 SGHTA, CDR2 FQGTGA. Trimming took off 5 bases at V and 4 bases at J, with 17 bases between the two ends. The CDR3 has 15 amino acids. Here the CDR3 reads CASSPLGEFSYGYTF. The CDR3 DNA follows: TGTGCCAGCAGCCCACTAGGAGAGTTCTCCTATGGCTACACCTTC. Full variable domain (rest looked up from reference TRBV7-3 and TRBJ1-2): GAGVSQTPSNKVTEKGKYVELRCDPISGHTALYWYRQSLGQGPEFLIYFQGTGAADDSGLPNDRFFAVRPEGSVSTLKIQRTERGDSAVYLCASSPLGEFSYGYTFGSGTRLTVV.

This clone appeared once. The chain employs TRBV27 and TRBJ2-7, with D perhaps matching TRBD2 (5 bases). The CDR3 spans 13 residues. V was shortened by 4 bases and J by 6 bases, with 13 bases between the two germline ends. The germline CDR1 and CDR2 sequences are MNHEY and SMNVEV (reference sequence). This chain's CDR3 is CASSSRGPGEQYF. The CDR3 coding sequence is TGTGCCAGCAGTTCACGAGGGCCGGGCGAGCAGTACTTC.

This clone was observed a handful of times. The CDR3 protein is CASGIRTSGSTDTQYF. As DNA, the CDR3 is TGTGCCAGCGGAATAAGGACTAGCGGGAGCACAGATACGCAGTATTTT. V gene TRBV5-4 combines with J gene TRBJ2-3; the match to TRBD2 covers 11 bases. J gave up 0 bases and V 7 bases, and 7 bases lay outside the gene matches. The germline V gene has CDR1 SGHNT and CDR2 YYREEE (reference sequence). CDR3 length equals 16 residues.

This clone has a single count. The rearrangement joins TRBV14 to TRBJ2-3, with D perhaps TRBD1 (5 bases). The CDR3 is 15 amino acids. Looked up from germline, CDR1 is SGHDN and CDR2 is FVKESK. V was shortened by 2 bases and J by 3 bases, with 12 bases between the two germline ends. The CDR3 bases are TGTGCCAGCAGCCAACAGGGTCAACCGACAGATACGCAGTATTTT. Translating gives CASSQQGQPTDTQYF.

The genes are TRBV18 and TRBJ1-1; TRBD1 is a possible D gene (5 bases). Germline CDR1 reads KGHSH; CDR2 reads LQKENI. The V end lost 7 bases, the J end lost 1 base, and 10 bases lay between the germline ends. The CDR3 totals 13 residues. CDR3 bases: TGTGCCAGCTTCACGGGGGGGAACACTGAAGCTTTCTTT. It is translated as CASFTGGNTEAFF.

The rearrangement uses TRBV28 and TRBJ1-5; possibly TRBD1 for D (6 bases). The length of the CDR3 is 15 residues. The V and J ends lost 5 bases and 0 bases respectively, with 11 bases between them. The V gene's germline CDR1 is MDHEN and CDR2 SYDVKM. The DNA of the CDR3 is TGTGCCAGCAGTCGACAGGTTCATAGCAATCAGCCCCAGCATTTT. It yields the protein CASSRQVHSNQPQHF.

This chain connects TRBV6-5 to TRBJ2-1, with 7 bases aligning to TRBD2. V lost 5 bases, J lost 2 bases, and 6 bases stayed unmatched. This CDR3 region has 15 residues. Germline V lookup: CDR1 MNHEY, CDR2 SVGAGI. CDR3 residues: CASSQEGLTYNEQFF. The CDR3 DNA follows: TGTGCCAGCAGTCAAGAGGGACTAACCTACAATGAGCAGTTCTTC.

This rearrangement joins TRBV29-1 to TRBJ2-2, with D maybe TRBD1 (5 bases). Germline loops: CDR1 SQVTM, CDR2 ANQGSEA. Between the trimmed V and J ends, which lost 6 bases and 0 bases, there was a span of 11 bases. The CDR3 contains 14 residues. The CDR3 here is CSVGHRTNTGELFF. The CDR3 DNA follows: TGCAGCGTCGGACACCGGACGAACACCGGGGAGCTGTTTTTT.

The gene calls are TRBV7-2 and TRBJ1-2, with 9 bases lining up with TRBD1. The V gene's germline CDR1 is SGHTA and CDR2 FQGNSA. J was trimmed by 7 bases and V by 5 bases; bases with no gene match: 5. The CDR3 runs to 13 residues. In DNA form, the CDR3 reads TGTGCCAGCAGCCCCGGGACAGGGATTGGCTACACCTTC. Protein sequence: CASSPGTGIGYTF.

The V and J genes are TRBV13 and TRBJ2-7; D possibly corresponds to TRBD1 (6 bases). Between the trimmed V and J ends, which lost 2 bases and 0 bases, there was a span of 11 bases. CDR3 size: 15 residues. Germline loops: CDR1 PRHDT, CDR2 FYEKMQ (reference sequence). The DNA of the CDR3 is TGTGCCAGCAGCTTAACCCAGGGGCCCTCCTACGAGCAGTACTTC. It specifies CASSLTQGPSYEQYF.

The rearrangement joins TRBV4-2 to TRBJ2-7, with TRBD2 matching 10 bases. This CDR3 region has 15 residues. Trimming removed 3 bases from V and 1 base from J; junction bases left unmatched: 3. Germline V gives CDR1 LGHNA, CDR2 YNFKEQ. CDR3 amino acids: CASSHLAGESYEQYF. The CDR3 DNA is TGTGCCAGCAGCCATCTAGCGGGAGAGTCCTACGAGCAGTACTTC.

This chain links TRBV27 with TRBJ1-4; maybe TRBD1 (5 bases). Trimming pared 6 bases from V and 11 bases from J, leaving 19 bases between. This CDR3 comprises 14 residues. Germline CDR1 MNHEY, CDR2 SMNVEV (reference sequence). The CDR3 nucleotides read TGTGCCAGCAGGAGAGAAGGGGCTAATCCCAAACTGTTTTTT. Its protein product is CASRREGANPKLFF.

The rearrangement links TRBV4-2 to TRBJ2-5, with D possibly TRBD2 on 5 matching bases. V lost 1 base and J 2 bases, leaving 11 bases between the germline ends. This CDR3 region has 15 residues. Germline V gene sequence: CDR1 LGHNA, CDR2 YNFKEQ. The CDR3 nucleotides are TGTGCCAGCAGCCAAGGCGGCTCGGGGCAAGAGACCCAGTACTTC. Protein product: CASSQGGSGQETQYF.

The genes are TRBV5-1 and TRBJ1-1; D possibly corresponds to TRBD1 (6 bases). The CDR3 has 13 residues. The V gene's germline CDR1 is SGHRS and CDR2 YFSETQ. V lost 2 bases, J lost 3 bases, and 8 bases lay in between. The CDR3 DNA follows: TGCGCCAGCAGCTTACACAGGGACACTGAAGCTTTCTTT. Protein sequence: CASSLHRDTEAFF.

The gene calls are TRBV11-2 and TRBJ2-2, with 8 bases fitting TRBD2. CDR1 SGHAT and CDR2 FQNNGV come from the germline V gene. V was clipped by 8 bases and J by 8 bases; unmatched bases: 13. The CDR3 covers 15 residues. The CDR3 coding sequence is TGTGCCAGCGGACAACTAGCGGTCGTAAGAGGGGAGCTGTTTTTT. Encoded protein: CASGQLAVVRGELFF. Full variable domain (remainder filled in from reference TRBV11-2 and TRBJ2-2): EAGVAQSPRYKIIEKRQSVAFWCNPISGHATLYWYQQILGQGPKLLIQFQNNGVVDDSQLPKDRFSAERLKGVDSTLKIQPAKLEDSAVYLCASGQLAVVRGELFFGEGSRLTVL.

CDR3 loop: CAWSAPSFRELDTQYF. DNA for the CDR3: TGTGCCTGGAGCGCACCGAGTTTCCGGGAGTTAGATACGCAGTATTTT. The J gene is TRBJ2-3, the V gene TRBV30; D may be TRBD2 (6 bases). Trimming pared 3 bases from V and 5 bases from J, leaving 21 bases between. The CDR3 spans 16 residues. The germline V gene has CDR1 GTSNPN and CDR2 SVGIG (reference sequence).

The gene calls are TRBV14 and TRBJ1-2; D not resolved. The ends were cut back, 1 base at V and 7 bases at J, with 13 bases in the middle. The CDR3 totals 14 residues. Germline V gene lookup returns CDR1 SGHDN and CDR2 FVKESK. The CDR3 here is CASSQGLAAGGYTF. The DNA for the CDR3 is TGTGCCAGCAGCCAAGGTCTAGCGGCTGGTGGCTACACCTTC.

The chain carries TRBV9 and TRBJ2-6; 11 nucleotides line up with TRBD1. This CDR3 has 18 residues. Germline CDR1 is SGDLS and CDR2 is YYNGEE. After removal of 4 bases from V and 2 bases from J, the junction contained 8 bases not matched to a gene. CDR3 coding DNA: TGTGCCAGCAGCACCGGGACAGGGGGTCGAACTGGGGCCAACGTCCTGACTTTC. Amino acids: CASSTGTGGRTGANVLTF.

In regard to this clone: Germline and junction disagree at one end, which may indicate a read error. The CDR3 sequence: CASTESGQGTDEQFF. In nucleotides, the CDR3 is TGTGCCAGCACTGAATCGGGACAGGGTACCGATGAGCAGTTCTTC. The genes are TRBV6-1 and TRBJ2-1, with 9 bases matching TRBD1. The CDR3 extends over 15 amino acids. Germline-derived CDR1 and CDR2 are MNHNS and SASEGT.

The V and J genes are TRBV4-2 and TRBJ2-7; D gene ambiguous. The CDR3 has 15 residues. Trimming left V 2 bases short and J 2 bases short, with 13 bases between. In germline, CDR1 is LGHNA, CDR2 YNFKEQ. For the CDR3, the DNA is TGTGCCAGCAGCCAACCAATTGACAACGCCTACGAGCAGTACTTC. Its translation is CASSQPIDNAYEQYF.

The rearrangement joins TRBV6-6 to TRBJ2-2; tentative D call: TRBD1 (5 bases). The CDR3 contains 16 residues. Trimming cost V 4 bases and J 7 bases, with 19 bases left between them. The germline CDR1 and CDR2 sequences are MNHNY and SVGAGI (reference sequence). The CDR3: CASSSTGALRVGELFF. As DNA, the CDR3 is TGTGCCAGCAGTTCAACAGGAGCTCTCCGGGTCGGGGAGCTGTTTTTT.

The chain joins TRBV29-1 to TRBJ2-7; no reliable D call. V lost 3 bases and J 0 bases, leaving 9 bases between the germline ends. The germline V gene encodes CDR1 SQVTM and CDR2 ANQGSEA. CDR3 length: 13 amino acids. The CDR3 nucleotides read TGCAGCGTTGAGAGGCAGAACTCCTACGAGCAGTACTTC. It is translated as CSVERQNSYEQYF.

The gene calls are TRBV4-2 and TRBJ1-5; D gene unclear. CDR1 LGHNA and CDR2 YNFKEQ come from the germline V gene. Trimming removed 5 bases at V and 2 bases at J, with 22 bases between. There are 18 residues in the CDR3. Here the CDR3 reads CASSSISGRRVGNQPQHF. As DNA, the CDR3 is TGTGCCAGCAGCTCAATCTCCGGGAGAAGGGTGGGCAATCAGCCCCAGCATTTT.

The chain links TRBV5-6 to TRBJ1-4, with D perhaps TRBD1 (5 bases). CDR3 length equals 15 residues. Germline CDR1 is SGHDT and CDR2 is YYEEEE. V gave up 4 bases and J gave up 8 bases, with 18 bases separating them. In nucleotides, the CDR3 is TGTGCCAGCAGCATACGGGGGACTCTTTCCGAAAAACTGTTTTTT. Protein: CASSIRGTLSEKLFF.

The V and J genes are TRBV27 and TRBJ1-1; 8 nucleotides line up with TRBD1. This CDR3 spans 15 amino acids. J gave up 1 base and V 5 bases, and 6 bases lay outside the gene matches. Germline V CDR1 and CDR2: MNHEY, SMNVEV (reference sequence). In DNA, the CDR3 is TGTGCCAGCAGTCCGACGGGGACAGGGAACACTGAAGCTTTCTTT. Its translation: CASSPTGTGNTEAFF.

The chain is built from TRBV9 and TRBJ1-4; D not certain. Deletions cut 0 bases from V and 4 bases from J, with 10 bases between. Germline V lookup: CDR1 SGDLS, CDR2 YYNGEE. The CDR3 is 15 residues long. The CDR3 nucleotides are TGTGCCAGCAGCGTAGCTGGAGGGTTTAATGAAAAACTGTTTTTT. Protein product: CASSVAGGFNEKLFF.

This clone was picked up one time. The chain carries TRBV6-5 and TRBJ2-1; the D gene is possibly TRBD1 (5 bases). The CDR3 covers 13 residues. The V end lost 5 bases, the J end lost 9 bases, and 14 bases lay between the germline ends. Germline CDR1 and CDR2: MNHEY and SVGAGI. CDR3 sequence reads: CASSPGPKREQFF. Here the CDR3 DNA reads TGTGCCAGCAGTCCAGGGCCCAAACGTGAGCAGTTCTTC.